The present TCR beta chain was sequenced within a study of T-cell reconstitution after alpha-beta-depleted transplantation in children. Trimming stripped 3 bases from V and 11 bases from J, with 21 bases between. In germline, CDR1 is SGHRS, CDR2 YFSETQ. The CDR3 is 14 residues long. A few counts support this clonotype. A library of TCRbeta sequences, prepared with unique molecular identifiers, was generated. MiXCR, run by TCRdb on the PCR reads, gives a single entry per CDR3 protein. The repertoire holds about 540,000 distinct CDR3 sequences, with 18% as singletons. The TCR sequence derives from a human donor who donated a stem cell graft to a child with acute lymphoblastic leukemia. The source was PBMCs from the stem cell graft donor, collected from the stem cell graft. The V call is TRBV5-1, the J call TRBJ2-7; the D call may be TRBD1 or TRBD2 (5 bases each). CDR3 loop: CASSSGTTNGEKYF. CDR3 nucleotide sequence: TGCGCCAGCAGCTCCGGGACCACTAATGGGGAGAAGTACTTC.